This TCR beta chain comes out of a study of response to subunit inactivated influenza vaccine (dated by TCRdb to about 2018). Study-level background: Deep quantitative T cell receptor repertoire profiling was used in the study to track responses to a trivalent subunit inactivated influenza vaccine. The full study reports these points: According to the authors, only a limited number of new T cells may be recruited by each seasonal influenza vaccination.

The library was obtained by RT-PCR. The data were produced on an Illumina HiSeq 2500. TCRdb itself trimmed the public reads at Q25 with fastp, ran MiXCR and retained productive beta chains. Entries are consolidated by CDR3 protein sequence, retaining the most common genes and DNA. The sample table shows over 750,000 distinct CDR3 sequences, and around 20% are seen once. The ten largest clones represent 10% of the sample. The germline ends are 15 bases apart after V is trimmed by 2 bases and J by 7 bases. The cysteine opens and the phenylalanine closes a CDR3 of 15 amino acids. Of all the DNA, just the CDR3 is kept, 45 bases in frame from base 1. As encoded in the germline V gene (reference sequence), CDR1 is SEHNR while CDR2 is FQNEAQ. Notes on this clonotype: Its antigen is not yet known. Qualities for individual bases were not recorded, and no much larger clone is one base off.

The sample here was PBMCs from blood, taken 5 to 6 days after vaccination. The sequence was obtained from a man aged 50-59 years who received an inactivated influenza vaccine. Donor details come from another sample of the same person, matched by shared clones. The sequence links TRBV7-9 to TRBJ2-4, with TRBD2 as a weak D call on 5 bases. The bases read TGTGCCAGCAGCTTAAATAGCGAAGGTTTGAACATTCAGTACTTC. It encodes CASSLNSEGLNIQYF.